The clone carrying this T cell receptor (beta chain) was seen a handful of times. Antigen unknown. These data belong to a study of blood T cells in healthy people across ages. Study conclusions and caveats: Both naive CD4+ cell counts and diversity were greater in long-lived donors than in aged donors.

CDR3 size: 11 residues. V lost 6 bases, J lost 15 bases, and 18 bases lay in between. The germline V gene encodes CDR1 SQVTM and CDR2 ANQGSEA. A second PCR of roughly 7 to 11 cycles used a sample-barcoded 5' primer and a J-beta primer mix. A 12-random-nucleotide template-switch adaptor tagged each cDNA molecule. TCRdb re-analysed the 5' RACE reads in MiXCR, keeping a single row per CDR3 protein. The sample lists roughly 560,000 distinct CDR3 sequences, 24% occurring once. Separately, the same data were catalogued under a study of T cells of mothers and their children. That investigation notes: Study donors consisted of a few healthy Caucasian mothers and their six children. There were over 10 million TCR beta CDR3 reads from each mother and a few million from each child.

This sequence originates from a boy aged 5-17 years in good health. The sample comprised blood. The chain is built from TRBV29-1 and TRBJ2-1; weak D call: TRBD1 (5 bases). The CDR3 region has the DNA TGCAGCGTCACCGAGGACACCAAGGGGTTCTTC. Protein sequence: CSVTEDTKGFF.